The source of this T cell receptor beta chain is a study of early T cells in non-severe SARS-CoV-2 infection. Between the trimmed V and J ends, which lost 5 bases and 4 bases, there was a span of 12 bases. CDR1 and CDR2 from the germline V gene are SGHNT and YENEEA. This CDR3 spans 15 amino acids. Only a few counts were recorded for this clonotype. Each CDR3 protein gets one entry after TCRdb re-called the 5' RACE reads with MiXCR. The sample lists 100,000 to 130,000 distinct CDR3 sequences, 9.5% to 13% seen once, with roughly 2.9% in the top ten. The sequenced sample was whole blood. The receptor comes from an adult who was a healthcare worker with PCR-confirmed SARS-CoV-2 infection or an uninfected control (not recorded which). The chain recombines TRBV11-3 with TRBJ2-6, with no clear D. The CDR3 DNA sequence: TGTGCCAGCAGCCTTACACTGGCCGGGGCCAACGTCCTGACTTTC. Translated, it gives CASSLTLAGANVLTF.